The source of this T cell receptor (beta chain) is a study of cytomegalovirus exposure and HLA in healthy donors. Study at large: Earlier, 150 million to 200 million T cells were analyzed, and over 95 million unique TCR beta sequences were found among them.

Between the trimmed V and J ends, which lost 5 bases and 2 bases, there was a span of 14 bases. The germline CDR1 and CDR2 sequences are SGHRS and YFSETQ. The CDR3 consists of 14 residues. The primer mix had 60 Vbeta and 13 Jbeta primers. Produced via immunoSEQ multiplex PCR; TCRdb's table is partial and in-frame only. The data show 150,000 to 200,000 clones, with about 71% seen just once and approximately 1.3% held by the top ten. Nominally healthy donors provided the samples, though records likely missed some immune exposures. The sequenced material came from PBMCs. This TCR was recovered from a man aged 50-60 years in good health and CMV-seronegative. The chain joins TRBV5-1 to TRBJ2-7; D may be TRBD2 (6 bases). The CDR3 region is CASRRKEGPYEQYF. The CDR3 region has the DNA TGCGCCAGCAGAAGGAAGGAGGGACCCTACGAGCAGTACTTC.